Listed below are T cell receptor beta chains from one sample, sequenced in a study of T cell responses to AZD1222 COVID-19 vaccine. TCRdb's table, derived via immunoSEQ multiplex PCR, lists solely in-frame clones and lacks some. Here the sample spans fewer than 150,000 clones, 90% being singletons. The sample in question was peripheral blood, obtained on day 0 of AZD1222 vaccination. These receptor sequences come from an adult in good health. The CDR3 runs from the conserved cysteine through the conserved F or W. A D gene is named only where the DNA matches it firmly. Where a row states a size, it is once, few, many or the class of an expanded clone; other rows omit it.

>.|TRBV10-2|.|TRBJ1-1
TGCGCCAGCCGCGTCTACCCGAACACTGAAGCTTTCTTT
CASRVYPNTEAFF
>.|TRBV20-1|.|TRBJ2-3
TGCAGTGGAGGACGCACAGATACGCAGTATTTT
CSGGRTDTQYF
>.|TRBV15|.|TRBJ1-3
TGTGCCACCACCCCAGGCTCTGGAAACACCATATATTTT
CATTPGSGNTIYF
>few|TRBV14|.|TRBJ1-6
TGTGCCAGCAGCCTTCGGACAGCAGATAATTCACCCCTCCACTTT
CASSLRTADNSPLHF
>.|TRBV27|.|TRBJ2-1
TGTGCCAGCATCCGAGGGGACGAGCAGTTCTTC
CASIRGDEQFF
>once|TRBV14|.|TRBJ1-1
TGTGCCGGCAGCCAAGACGAGGGGTGGAACACTGAAGCTTTCTTT
CAGSQDEGWNTEAFF
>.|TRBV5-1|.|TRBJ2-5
TGCGCCAGCACCCGGGCGGGACAAGAGACCCAGTACTTC
CASTRAGQETQYF
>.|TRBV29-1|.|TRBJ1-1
TGCAGCGTTGACAGGGCAGGGAAGGGCACTGAAGCTTTCTTT
CSVDRAGKGTEAFF
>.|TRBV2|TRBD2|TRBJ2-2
TGTGCCAGCAGTGCGGGTCTAGCGGGTCCCGGGGAGCTGTTTTTT
CASSAGLAGPGELFF
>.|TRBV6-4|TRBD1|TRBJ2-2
TGTGCCAGCAGTGGGACAGGGGACACCGGGGAGCTGTTTTTT
CASSGTGDTGELFF
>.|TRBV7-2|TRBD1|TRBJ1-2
TGTGCCAGCAGAGAATCGACAGGGGGCGGTGGCTACACCTTC
CASRESTGGGGYTF
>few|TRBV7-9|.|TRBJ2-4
TGTGCCAGCAGCGTACCGGGACTAGCCAAAAACATTCAGTACTTC
CASSVPGLAKNIQYF
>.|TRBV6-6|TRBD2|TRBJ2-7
TGTGCCAGCACCTTAGCGGGGGGTTATCCATACGAGCAGTACTTC
CASTLAGGYPYEQYF
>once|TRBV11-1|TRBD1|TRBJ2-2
TGTGCCAGCAGCCGGGACAGGGTAAACACCGGGGAGCTGTTTTTT
CASSRDRVNTGELFF
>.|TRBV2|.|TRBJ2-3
TGTGCCAGCAGTGAAGCGCGCCCTGCAGATACGCAGTATTTT
CASSEARPADTQYF
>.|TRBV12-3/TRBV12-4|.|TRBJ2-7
TGTGCCAGCACGACGGACTCTCGCGAGCAGTACTTC
CASTTDSREQYF
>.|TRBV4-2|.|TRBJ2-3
TGTGCCAGCAGCCAAGTACTAGCCAGAGATACGCAGTATTTT
CASSQVLARDTQYF
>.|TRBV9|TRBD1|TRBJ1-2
TGTGCCAGCAGCTCCCAACAGGGGTTAGGTGGCTACACCTTC
CASSSQQGLGGYTF
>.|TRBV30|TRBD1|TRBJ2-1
TGTGCCTGGGCCGGGACAGAAAGATACAATGAGCAGTTCTTC
CAWAGTERYNEQFF
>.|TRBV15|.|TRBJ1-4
TGTGCCACCAGCGGCACGGGTCTTATTAATGAAAAACTGTTTTTT
CATSGTGLINEKLFF
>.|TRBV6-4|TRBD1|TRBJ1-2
TGTGCCAGCCGACCCGGGACAGCCTTC
CASRPGTAF
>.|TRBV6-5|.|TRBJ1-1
TGTGCCAGCAGTTACTCGGACCCAGGGTTCACTGAAGCTTTCTTT
CASSYSDPGFTEAFF
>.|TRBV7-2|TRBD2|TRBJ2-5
TGTGCCAGCAGCGAGCGGGGGGGCCACCAGTGGACCCAGTACTTC
CASSERGGHQWTQYF
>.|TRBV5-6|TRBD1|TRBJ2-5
TGTGCCAGCAGCCTAACCGGGACAGGTGAGGGGAAGACCCAGTACTTC
CASSLTGTGEGKTQYF
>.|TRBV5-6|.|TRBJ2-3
TGTGCCAGCAGCTTGGGCGGTCCAGATACGCAGTATTTT
CASSLGGPDTQYF
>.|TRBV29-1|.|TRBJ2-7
TGCAGCGTTGAAGGCCGCTACGAGCAGTACTTC
CSVEGRYEQYF
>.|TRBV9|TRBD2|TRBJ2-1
TGTGCCAGCAGCCCCGGTAATAGCGGGGGGATGAATGAGCAGTTCTTC
CASSPGNSGGMNEQFF
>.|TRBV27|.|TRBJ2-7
TGTGCCAGCAAGACGACAGGACCCTACGAGCAGTACTTC
CASKTTGPYEQYF
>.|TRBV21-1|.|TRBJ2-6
TGTGCCAGCAGCAAAACCCAAGGGGCATGGACAGGGGACTACTCTGGGGCCAACGTCCTGACTTTC
CASSKTQGAWTGDYSGANVLTF
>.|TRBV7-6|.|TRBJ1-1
TGTGCCAGCAGCCTAAAAGGGGGGAACACTGAAGCTTTCTTT
CASSLKGGNTEAFF
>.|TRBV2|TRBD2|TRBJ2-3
TGTGCCAGCACACGTCTAGCGGGCACAGATACGCAGTATTTT
CASTRLAGTDTQYF
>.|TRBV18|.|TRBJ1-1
TGTGCCAGCTCACCACCGACCGATTTGAGCACTGAAGCTTTCTTT
CASSPPTDLSTEAFF
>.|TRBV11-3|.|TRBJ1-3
TGTGCCAGCAGCTTGAACCCGGGCATGGGAAACACCATATATTTT
CASSLNPGMGNTIYF
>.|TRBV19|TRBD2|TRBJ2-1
TGTGCCAGTAGTATGCGTCTAGCGGGAGGCCCCGGCAATGAGCAGTTCTTC
CASSMRLAGGPGNEQFF
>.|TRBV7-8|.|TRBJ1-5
TGTGCCAGCAGCCTTACTACCACCCAGCCCCAGCATTTT
CASSLTTTQPQHF
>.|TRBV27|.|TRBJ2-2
TGTGCCAGCAGTTCTCAGTACACCGGGGAGCTGTTTTTT
CASSSQYTGELFF
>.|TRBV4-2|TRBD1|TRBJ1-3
TGTGCCAGCAGCCAATACGACAGGGGATCTGGAAACACCATATATTTT
CASSQYDRGSGNTIYF
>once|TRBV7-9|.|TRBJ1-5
TGTGCCAGCAGCCCAGGGATGAATCAGCCCCAGCATTTT
CASSPGMNQPQHF
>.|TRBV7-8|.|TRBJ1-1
TGTGCCAGCAGCTTAGCCGTGCGGAGCGTTAGCACTGAAGCTTTCTTT
CASSLAVRSVSTEAFF
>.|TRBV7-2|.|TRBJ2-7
TGTGCCAGCAGCTTCATCAACGAGCAGTACTTC
CASSFINEQYF
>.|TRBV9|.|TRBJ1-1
TGTGCCAGCAGCGCACAGGGTAAGGGCGCTGAAGCTTTCTTT
CASSAQGKGAEAFF
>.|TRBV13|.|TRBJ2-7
TGTGCCAGCAGCTCCGAAGGTCGGGAACACTACGAGCAGTACTTC
CASSSEGREHYEQYF
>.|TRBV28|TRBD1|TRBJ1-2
TGTGCCAGCAGGGACAGGGTGGCTGGCTACACCTTC
CASRDRVAGYTF
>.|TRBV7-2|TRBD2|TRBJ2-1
TGTGCCAGCAGATCGGGGGGACGGCTAGCGGGAAACTACAATGAGCAGTTCTTC
CASRSGGRLAGNYNEQFF
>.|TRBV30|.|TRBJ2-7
TGTGCCTGGAGTGTCTCCCCTGGGTACGAGCAGTACTTC
CAWSVSPGYEQYF
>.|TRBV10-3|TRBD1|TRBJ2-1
TGTGCCATCAGTGAAGGCTCAGGGGGAAACAATGAGCAGTTCTTC
CAISEGSGGNNEQFF
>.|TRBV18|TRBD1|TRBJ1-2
TGTGCCAGCTCACAGGGACAGAAACCCTATGGCTACACCTTC
CASSQGQKPYGYTF
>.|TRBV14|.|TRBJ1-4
TGTGCCTGGCGACGGGGCCTTGGGGAAAAACTGTTTTTT
CAWRRGLGEKLFF
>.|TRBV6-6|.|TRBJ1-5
TGTGCCAGCAGTTACTCGGGGTATGAGGGCAATCAGCCCCAGCATTTT
CASSYSGYEGNQPQHF
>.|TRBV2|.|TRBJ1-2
TGTGCCAGCAGAGAAAGGGTGACCAGTAACCACTATGGCTACACCTTC
CASRERVTSNHYGYTF
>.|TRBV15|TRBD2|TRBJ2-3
TGTGCCACCAGCAGAGCACTAGCGGGGGGGGATACGCAGTATTTT
CATSRALAGGDTQYF
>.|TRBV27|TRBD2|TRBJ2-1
TGTGCCAGCAGTTTATCGTGGACTAGCGGGGGGGCCTTTGAGCAGTTCTTC
CASSLSWTSGGAFEQFF
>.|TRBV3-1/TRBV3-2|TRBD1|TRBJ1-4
TGTGCCAGCAGCCGAGAAGGGGGCCTGTATGAAAAACTGTTTTTT
CASSREGGLYEKLFF
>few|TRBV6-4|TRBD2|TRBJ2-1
TGTGCCAGCAGTGACGCCCTAGCGGGAGGAAGTGAGCAGTTCTTC
CASSDALAGGSEQFF
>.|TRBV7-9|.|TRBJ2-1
TGTGCCAGCAGCTTTAAGGCTGTAGAGCAGTTCTTC
CASSFKAVEQFF
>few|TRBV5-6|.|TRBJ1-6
TGTGCCAGCGCCGGCGGTACAGGCTCCTATAATTCACCCCTCCACTTT
CASAGGTGSYNSPLHF